This T cell receptor beta chain is drawn from a study of shared clonotypes between healthy human individuals. Between the trimmed V and J ends, which lost 5 bases and 0 bases, there was a span of 16 bases. Germline V gene sequence: CDR1 MDHEN, CDR2 SYDVKM. CDR3 size: 16 residues. Sorted-subset replicate PCR reactions contained around 220 ng DNA, corresponding to 29,000 or so T cell genomes. Only in-frame clones appear in the TCRdb table, and some are missing; sequencing was by immunoSEQ multiplex PCR. The sample consists of some 2.1 million clones, 85% to 95% of them appearing once. Naive CD8 cells lacked CD45RO and underwent positive selection for CCR7, leaving out terminally differentiated effector memory CD45RA+ cells.

This sequence joins TRBV28 and TRBJ1-2; weak D call: TRBD1 (6 bases). The sequence was collected from a young man in good health. Sequencing was performed on naive CD8+ T cells sorted from blood. CDR3 bases: TGTGCCAGCAGTGATTGGACAGTCGTTTCTAACTATGGCTACACCTTC. Translating it yields CASSDWTVVSNYGYTF.